One sample yielded the 21 T cell receptor beta chains listed below, sequenced in a study of T cells in Graves' hyperthyroidism and ophthalmopathy. Using RNA transcripts as the source, TCR beta CDR3 regions were amplified. HTBI primers were employed in a first-round RT-PCR of the TCR CDR3. TCRdb ran MiXCR on the multiplex PCR reads and lists one entry per CDR3 protein. This sample has 340,000 or so distinct CDR3 sequences; roughly a fifth occur once, and the top ten carry 50%. The sequencing sample was made of blood. These receptors were taken from a woman aged 45-59 years with Graves' hyperthyroidism.

At least ten counts were recorded for this clonotype. J is TRBJ1-5 and V is TRBV19, with a possible D match to TRBD1 (5 bases). V was shortened by 4 bases and J by 2 bases, with 12 bases between the two germline ends. The germline CDR1 and CDR2 sequences are LNHDA and SQIVND (reference sequence). The CDR3 length is 15 residues. The CDR3 DNA is TGTGCCAGTAGTACAGGGAAGAGGGGCAATCAGCCCCAGCATTTT. Amino acid sequence: CASSTGKRGNQPQHF.

This clonotype has only a few counts. The chain is built from TRBV6-1 and TRBJ2-2; maybe TRBD2 (6 bases). Trimming took off 2 bases at V and 7 bases at J, with 14 bases between the two ends. The CDR3 runs to 15 residues. Germline lookup yields CDR1 MNHNS and CDR2 SASEGT. The CDR3 is CASSEHRELIGELFF. CDR3 coding DNA: TGTGCCAGCAGTGAACATCGGGAGTTGATCGGGGAGCTGTTTTTT.

This clonotype was seen ten or more times. The gene calls are TRBV2 and TRBJ2-6; 7 positions agree with TRBD1. CDR3 length: 15 amino acids. In germline, CDR1 is SNHLY, CDR2 FYNNEI. Losses at the gene ends were 4 bases for V and 5 bases for J; bases not matched to a gene: 5. CDR3 nucleotides: TGTGCCAGCAGTGTTGCACAGGGGAGGGCCAACGTCCTGACTTTC. It yields the protein CASSVAQGRANVLTF.

In this sample, this clonotype turned up a few times. V usage is TRBV5-8 and J usage is TRBJ2-7; 10 bases agree with TRBD2. In germline, CDR1 is SGHTS, CDR2 YDEGEE. CDR3 length equals 15 residues. V shed 0 bases and J 4 bases; nucleotides not matched to a gene: 4. The CDR3 region has the DNA TGTGCCAGCAGCTTGGCAGGACTAGCGGAATACGAGCAGTACTTC. This encodes CASSLAGLAEYEQYF.

This clonotype was counted ten times or more. The CDR3 loop is CASTRLAGARNEQFF. For the CDR3, the DNA is TGTGCCAGCACAAGACTAGCGGGAGCCAGGAATGAGCAGTTCTTC. This sequence joins TRBV27 and TRBJ2-1; 12 nucleotides agree with TRBD2. The CDR3 totals 15 residues. V shed 7 bases and J 7 bases; nucleotides not matched to a gene: 8. Germline-derived CDR1 and CDR2 are MNHEY and SMNVEV (reference sequence).

Many counts were recorded for this clonotype. V is TRBV4-2 and J is TRBJ2-3; the match to TRBD2 covers 7 bases. The V and J ends lost 4 bases and 3 bases, in that order; junction bases with no gene match: 7. CDR1 and CDR2 from the germline V gene are LGHNA and YNFKEQ. This CDR3 is built from 15 residues. The CDR3 reads CASSRSGGGTDTQYF. The CDR3 DNA is TGTGCCAGCAGCCGGTCGGGGGGAGGGACAGATACGCAGTATTTT.

The V and J genes are TRBV19 and TRBJ2-2, with TRBD1 matching 7 bases. Germline CDR1 is LNHDA and CDR2 is SQIVND (reference sequence). V gave up 6 bases and J gave up 3 bases; unmatched junction bases: 4. The CDR3 runs to 14 residues. The CDR3 sequence: CASRPQGYTGELFF. CDR3 nucleotides: TGTGCCAGTAGGCCACAGGGGTACACCGGGGAGCTGTTTTTT.

V is TRBV27 and J is TRBJ2-3; 10 nucleotides match TRBD1. This CDR3 is 16 amino acids long. The germline CDR1 and CDR2 sequences are MNHEY and SMNVEV (reference sequence). Germline trimming cut 3 bases from V and 6 bases from J; bases unmatched to any gene: 9. The CDR3 region has the DNA TGTGCCAGCAGTTTCGCCGGGACAGGGGCAGAGGATACGCAGTATTTT. Translation: CASSFAGTGAEDTQYF.

The rearrangement uses TRBV20-1 and TRBJ1-1; D remains ambiguous. This CDR3 has 16 amino acids. Germline-derived CDR1 and CDR2 are DFQATT and SNEGSKA (reference sequence). V was pared by 5 bases and J by 0 bases, with 19 bases between. CDR3 protein: CSAPPLHAPMNTEAFF. The CDR3 region has the DNA TGCAGTGCTCCTCCTTTACACGCCCCCATGAACACTGAAGCTTTCTTT.

This clonotype was observed a few times. The CDR3 sequence is CASSKGQELTSSGNTIYF. The CDR3 DNA sequence: TGTGCCAGCAGCAAGGGACAGGAGTTAACTAGCTCTGGAAACACCATATATTTT. The V and J genes are TRBV7-9 and TRBJ1-3, with 8 bases fitting TRBD1. This CDR3 has 18 amino acids. Per the germline V gene, CDR1 is SEHNR and CDR2 is FQNEAQ (reference sequence). Germline trimming cut 5 bases from V and 0 bases from J; bases unmatched to any gene: 12.

This clonotype has only a few counts. V is TRBV7-8 and J is TRBJ1-5; unclear D gene. This CDR3 comprises 16 residues. Trimming removed 5 bases from V and 0 bases from J, with 14 bases in between. In germline, CDR1 is SGHVS, CDR2 FQNEAQ. The DNA for the CDR3 is TGTGCCAGCAGCCGACAAAGGGTTCATAGCAATCAGCCCCAGCATTTT. Translating it yields CASSRQRVHSNQPQHF. The variable domain in full, with the rest retrieved from reference TRBV7-8 and TRBJ1-5, is GAGVSQSPRYKVAKRGQDVALRCDPISGHVSLFWYQQALGQGPEFLTYFQNEAQLDKSGLPSDRFFAERPEGSVSTLKIQRTQQEDSAVYLCASSRQRVHSNQPQHFGDGTRLSIL.

There are many counts of this clonotype. The DNA of the CDR3 is TGCAGTGCTAGAGGCAGGGGCGCTGAGCAGTTCTTC. It specifies CSARGRGAEQFF. This chain connects TRBV20-1 to TRBJ2-1; possibly TRBD1 for D (6 bases). V was cut by 1 base and J by 9 bases, with 10 bases left in between. The CDR3 covers 12 residues. The germline gives CDR1 DFQATT, CDR2 SNEGSKA (reference sequence).

This clonotype has a count of ten or more. The rearrangement links TRBV6-2 or TRBV6-3 to TRBJ2-1, with TRBD2 matching over 8 bases. The junction had 11 bases not matched to a gene; V was cut back by 2 bases and J by 8 bases. In germline, CDR1 is MNHEY, CDR2 SVGEGT. The CDR3 covers 16 residues. CDR3 sequence: CASSYGFSGIDDEQFF. The CDR3 DNA reads as TGTGCCAGCAGTTACGGCTTTAGCGGGATTGACGATGAGCAGTTCTTC.

The table lists this clonotype with many counts. V gene TRBV28 combines with J gene TRBJ1-5; D is possibly TRBD1 (5 bases). Trimming cost V 3 bases and J 0 bases, with 27 bases left between them. The CDR3 has 21 residues. Per the germline V gene, CDR1 is MDHEN and CDR2 is SYDVKM. In nucleotides, the CDR3 is TGTGCCAGCAGTTTCCTCCCGGGACGACGAACTACCGACTATAGCAATCAGCCCCAGCATTTT. Protein product: CASSFLPGRRTTDYSNQPQHF.

The J gene is TRBJ2-7, the V gene TRBV2, with 7 nucleotides matching TRBD1. Germline V gene lookup returns CDR1 SNHLY and CDR2 FYNNEI. This CDR3 has 16 amino acids. J lost 2 bases, V lost 3 bases, and 10 bases had no gene match. The CDR3 reads CASSEGARGSTYEQYF. CDR3 nucleotides: TGTGCCAGCAGTGAGGGTGCCAGGGGGAGCACCTACGAGCAGTACTTC.

V gene TRBV2 combines with J gene TRBJ2-7; D remains ambiguous. Looked up from germline, CDR1 is SNHLY and CDR2 is FYNNEI. This CDR3 is built from 14 residues. The ends were cut back, 6 bases at V and 1 base at J, with 13 bases in the middle. The CDR3 sequence is CASSYPRKSYEQYF. The CDR3 DNA is TGTGCCAGCAGCTACCCTCGGAAATCCTACGAGCAGTACTTC.

This clonotype was detected only a few times. One junction end does not reproduce the germline sequence, and a read error may be involved. The chain is built from TRBV12-3 or TRBV12-4 and TRBJ1-1, with TRBD1 matching 11 bases. This CDR3 has 16 residues. CDR3 amino acids: CASISGTGGMNTKAFF. DNA for the CDR3: TGTGCCAGCATCTCCGGGACAGGGGGGATGAACACTAAAGCTTTCTTT.

The gene calls are TRBV7-3 and TRBJ2-5; 8 bases agree with TRBD2. This CDR3 has 15 residues. Germline assignment: CDR1 SGHTA and CDR2 FQGTGA. Germline trimming cut 5 bases from V and 0 bases from J; bases unmatched to any gene: 5. The CDR3 region is CASSPRGGYQETQYF. The CDR3 DNA sequence: TGTGCCAGCAGCCCACGCGGGGGGTACCAAGAGACCCAGTACTTC.

The table lists this clonotype with many counts. The rearrangement joins TRBV2 to TRBJ2-7; TRBD1 aligns across 12 bases. The V and J ends lost 7 bases and 7 bases, in that order; junction bases with no gene match: 8. CDR1 SNHLY and CDR2 FYNNEI come from the germline V gene. The CDR3 totals 14 residues. CDR3 region: CASTPGQGAWEQYF. In DNA form, the CDR3 reads TGTGCCAGCACTCCGGGACAGGGGGCTTGGGAGCAGTACTTC.

In this sample, this clonotype turned up many times. The J gene is TRBJ1-6, the V gene TRBV7-3, with D possibly being TRBD1 (6 bases). This CDR3 contains 14 residues. Germline V gene lookup returns CDR1 SGHTA and CDR2 FQGTGA. The V gene lost 5 bases and the J gene lost 11 bases, with 16 bases spanning the gap. CDR3: CASSLGDNRTPLHF. CDR3 DNA sequence: TGTGCCAGCAGCCTAGGGGACAATAGGACACCCCTCCACTTT.

This clonotype has a handful of counts. The rearrangement uses TRBV20-1 and TRBJ1-4; D call uncertain. The CDR3 runs to 13 residues. V was clipped by 2 bases and J by 7 bases, with 11 bases between them. From germline, CDR1 is DFQATT and CDR2 SNEGSKA (reference sequence). The CDR3 here is CSARPGLAEKLFF. CDR3 nucleotide sequence: TGCAGTGCTAGACCGGGGTTAGCTGAAAAACTGTTTTTT.